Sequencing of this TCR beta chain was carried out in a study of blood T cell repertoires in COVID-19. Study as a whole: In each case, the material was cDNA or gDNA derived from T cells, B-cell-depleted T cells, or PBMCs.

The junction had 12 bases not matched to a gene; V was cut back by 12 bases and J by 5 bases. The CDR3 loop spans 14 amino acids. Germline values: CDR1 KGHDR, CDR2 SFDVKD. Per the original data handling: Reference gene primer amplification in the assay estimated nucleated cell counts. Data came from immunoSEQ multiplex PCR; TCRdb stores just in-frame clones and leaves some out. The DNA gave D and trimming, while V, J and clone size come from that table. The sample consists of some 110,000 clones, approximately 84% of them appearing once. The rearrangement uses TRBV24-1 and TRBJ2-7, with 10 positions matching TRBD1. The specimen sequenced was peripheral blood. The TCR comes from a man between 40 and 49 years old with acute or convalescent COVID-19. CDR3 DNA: TGTGCCCCTCCCCCCCGGGACAGGGGCGACGAGCAGTACTTC. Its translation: CAPPPRDRGDEQYF.